The source of this T cell receptor beta chain is a study of blood T cell repertoires in COVID-19. Original processing notes: Reference gene primer amplification gave nucleated cell count estimates. The repertoire was sequenced with immunoSEQ multiplex PCR; TCRdb's copy has only in-frame clones and lacks some. V and J calls and clone size are those listed in that table; D and trimming were worked out from the DNA. Altogether about 370,000 clones are present, about 87% being singletons, with the ten largest covering under 11%. The germline V gene has CDR1 MNHEY and CDR2 SVGAGI. Trimming took 7 bases from V and 6 from J; bases not matched to a gene: 12. This CDR3 spans 14 amino acids.

Sequenced material: peripheral blood. The chain couples TRBV6-5 to TRBJ2-7; 7 nucleotides agree with TRBD1. This TCR was sampled from a young woman with COVID-19, enrolled during active disease. CDR3 loop: CASKIRGKTPEQYF. In nucleotides, the CDR3 is TGTGCCAGCAAGATCAGGGGGAAGACCCCCGAGCAGTACTTC.